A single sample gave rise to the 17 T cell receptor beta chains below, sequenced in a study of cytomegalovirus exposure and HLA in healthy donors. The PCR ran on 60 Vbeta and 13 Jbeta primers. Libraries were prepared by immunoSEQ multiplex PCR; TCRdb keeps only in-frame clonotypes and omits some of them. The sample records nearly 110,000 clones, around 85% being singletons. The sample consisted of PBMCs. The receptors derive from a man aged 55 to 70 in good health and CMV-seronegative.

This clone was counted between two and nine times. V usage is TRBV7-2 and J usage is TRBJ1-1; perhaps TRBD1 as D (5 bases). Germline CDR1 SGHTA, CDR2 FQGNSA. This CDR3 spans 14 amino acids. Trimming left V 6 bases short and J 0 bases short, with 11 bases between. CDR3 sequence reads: CASSPGLLNTEAFF. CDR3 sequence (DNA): TGTGCCAGCAGTCCGGGACTCCTGAACACTGAAGCTTTCTTT.

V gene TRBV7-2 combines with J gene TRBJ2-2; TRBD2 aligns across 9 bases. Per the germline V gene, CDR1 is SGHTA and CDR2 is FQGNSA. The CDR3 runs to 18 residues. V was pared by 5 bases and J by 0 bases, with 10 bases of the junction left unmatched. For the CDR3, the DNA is TGTGCCAGCAGCCCGCGCTCTCTAGCGGGGTCGAACACCGGGGAGCTGTTTTTT. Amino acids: CASSPRSLAGSNTGELFF.

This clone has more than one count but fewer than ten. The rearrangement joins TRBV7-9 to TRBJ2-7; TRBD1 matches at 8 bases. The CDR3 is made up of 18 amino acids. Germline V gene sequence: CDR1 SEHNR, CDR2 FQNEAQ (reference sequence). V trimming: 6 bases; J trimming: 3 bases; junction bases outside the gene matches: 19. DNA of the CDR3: TGTGCCAGCAGTCCAGACAGGGGCGGCTACGGAGGGCTCTACGAGCAGTACTTC. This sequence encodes CASSPDRGGYGGLYEQYF.

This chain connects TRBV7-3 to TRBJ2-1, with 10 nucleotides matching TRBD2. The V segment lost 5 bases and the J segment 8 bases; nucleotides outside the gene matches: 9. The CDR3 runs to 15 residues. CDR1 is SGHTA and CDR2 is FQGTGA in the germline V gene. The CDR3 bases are TGTGCCAGCAGCCAGGGAGCGGGGGGGCCCGATGAGCAGTTCTTC. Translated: CASSQGAGGPDEQFF.

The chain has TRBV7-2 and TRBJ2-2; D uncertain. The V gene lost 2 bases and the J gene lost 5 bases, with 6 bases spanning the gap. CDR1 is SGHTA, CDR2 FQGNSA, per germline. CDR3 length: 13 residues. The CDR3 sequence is CASSLQATGELFF. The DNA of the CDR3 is TGTGCCAGCAGCTTACAGGCTACCGGGGAGCTGTTTTTT.

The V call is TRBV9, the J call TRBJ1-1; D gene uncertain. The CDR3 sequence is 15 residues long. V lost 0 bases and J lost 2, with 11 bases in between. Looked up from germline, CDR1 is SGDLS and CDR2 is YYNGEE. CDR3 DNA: TGTGCCAGCAGCGTAGCTGCGGGCAGAAACACTGAAGCTTTCTTT. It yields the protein CASSVAAGRNTEAFF.

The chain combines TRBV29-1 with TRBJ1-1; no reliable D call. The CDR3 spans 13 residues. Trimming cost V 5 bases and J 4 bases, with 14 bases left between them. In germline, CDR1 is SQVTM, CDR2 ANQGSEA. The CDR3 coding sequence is TGCAGCGTTAAAGTAAACTTACGCACTGAAGCTTTCTTT. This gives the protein CSVKVNLRTEAFF.

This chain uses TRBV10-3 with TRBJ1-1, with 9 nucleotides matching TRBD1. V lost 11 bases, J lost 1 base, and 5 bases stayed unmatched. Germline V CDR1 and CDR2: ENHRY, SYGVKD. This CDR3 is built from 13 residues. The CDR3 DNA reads TGTGCCTCCCGGACAGGGGAGAACACTGAAGCTTTCTTT. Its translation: CASRTGENTEAFF.

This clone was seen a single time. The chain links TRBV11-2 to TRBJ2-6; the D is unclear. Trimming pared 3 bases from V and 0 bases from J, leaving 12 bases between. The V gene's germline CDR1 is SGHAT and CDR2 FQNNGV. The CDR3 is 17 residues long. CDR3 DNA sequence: TGTGCCAGCAGCTTTGTCCGACGGAGCTCTGGGGCCAACGTCCTGACTTTC. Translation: CASSFVRRSSGANVLTF.

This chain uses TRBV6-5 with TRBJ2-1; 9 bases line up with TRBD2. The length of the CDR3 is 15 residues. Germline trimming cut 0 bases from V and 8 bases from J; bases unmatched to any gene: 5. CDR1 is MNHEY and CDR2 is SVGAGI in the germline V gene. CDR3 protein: CASSYSSGGKYEQFF. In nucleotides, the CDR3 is TGTGCCAGCAGTTACTCGAGCGGGGGGAAATATGAGCAGTTCTTC.

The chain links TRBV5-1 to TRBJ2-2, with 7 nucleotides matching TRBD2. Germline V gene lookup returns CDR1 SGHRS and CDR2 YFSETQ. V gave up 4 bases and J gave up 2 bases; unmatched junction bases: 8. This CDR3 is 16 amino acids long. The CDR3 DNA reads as TGCGCCAGCAGCAGAGGGGAGGGCCGAAACACCGGGGAGCTGTTTTTT. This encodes CASSRGEGRNTGELFF.

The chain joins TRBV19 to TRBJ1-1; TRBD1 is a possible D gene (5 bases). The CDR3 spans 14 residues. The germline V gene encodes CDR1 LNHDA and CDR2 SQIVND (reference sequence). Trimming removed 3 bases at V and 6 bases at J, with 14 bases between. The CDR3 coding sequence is TGTGCCAGTAGTATCCTCGCAGGGACTGCTGAAGCTTTCTTT. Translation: CASSILAGTAEAFF.

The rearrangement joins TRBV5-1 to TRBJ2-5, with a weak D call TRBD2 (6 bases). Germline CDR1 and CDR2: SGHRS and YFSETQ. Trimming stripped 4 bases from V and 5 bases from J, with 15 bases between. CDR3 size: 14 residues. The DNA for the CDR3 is TGCGCCAGCAGCCTTTCGGGACTCATGGAGACCCAGTACTTC. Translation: CASSLSGLMETQYF.

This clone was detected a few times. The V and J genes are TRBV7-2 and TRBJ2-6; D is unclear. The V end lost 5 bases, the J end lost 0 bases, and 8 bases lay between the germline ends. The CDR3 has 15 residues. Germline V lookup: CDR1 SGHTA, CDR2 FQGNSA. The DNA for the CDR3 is TGTGCCAGCAGCCTCCGTTCCTCTGGGGCCAACGTCCTGACTTTC. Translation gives CASSLRSSGANVLTF.

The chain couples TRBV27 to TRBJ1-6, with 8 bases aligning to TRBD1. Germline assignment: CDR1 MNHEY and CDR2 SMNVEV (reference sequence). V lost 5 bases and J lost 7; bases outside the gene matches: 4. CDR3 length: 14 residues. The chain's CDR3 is CASSLWTGNSPLHF. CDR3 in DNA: TGTGCCAGCAGTCTATGGACAGGGAATTCACCCCTCCACTTT.

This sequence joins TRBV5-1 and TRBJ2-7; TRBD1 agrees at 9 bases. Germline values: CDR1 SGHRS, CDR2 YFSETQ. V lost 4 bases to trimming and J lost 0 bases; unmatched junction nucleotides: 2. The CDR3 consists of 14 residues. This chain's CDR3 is CASSPGQGSYEQYF. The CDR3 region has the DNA TGCGCCAGCAGCCCGGGACAGGGCTCCTACGAGCAGTACTTC.

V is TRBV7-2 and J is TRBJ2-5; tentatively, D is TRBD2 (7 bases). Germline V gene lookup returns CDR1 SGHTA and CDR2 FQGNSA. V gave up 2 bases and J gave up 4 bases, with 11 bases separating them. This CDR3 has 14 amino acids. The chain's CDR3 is CASSLLGGAETQYF. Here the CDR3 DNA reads TGTGCCAGCAGCTTATTGGGGGGGGCAGAGACCCAGTACTTC.